The source of this T cell receptor beta chain is a study of blood T cell repertoires in COVID-19. In the original processing: Cell counts per sample came from amplifying reference gene primers. Generated by immunoSEQ multiplex PCR, the TCRdb table keeps only in-frame clones and is missing some. That table gives V, J and clone size, and the DNA gave D and trimming. The repertoire holds fewer than 200,000 clones, approximately 85% seen once, with around 7.8% in the top ten. This clone was observed a single time. Germline-derived CDR1 and CDR2 are MNHEY and SVGAGI. The CDR3 has 14 residues. Trimming left V 7 bases short and J 7 bases short, with 19 bases between.

Sequenced: peripheral blood. V and J are TRBV6-5 and TRBJ1-1; TRBD1 might be the D (6 bases). The source of this sequence is a woman aged 60-70 years with acute or convalescent COVID-19. The CDR3 is CASIRGVGGVEAFF. The CDR3 region has the DNA TGTGCCAGCATTAGAGGGGTAGGGGGTGTTGAAGCTTTCTTT.